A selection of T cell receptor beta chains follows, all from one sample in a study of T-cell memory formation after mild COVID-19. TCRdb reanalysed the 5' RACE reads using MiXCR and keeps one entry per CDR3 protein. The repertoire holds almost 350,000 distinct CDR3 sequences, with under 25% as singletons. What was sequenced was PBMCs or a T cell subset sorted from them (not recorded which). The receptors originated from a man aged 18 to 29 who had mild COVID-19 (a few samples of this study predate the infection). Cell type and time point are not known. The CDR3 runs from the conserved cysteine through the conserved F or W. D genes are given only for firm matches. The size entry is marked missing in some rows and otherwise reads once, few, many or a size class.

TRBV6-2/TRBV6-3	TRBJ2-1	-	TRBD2	TGTGCCAGCAGAACTCGGGGGGGGAGCTCCTACAATGAGCAGTTCTTC	CASRTRGGSSYNEQFF
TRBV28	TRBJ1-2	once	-	TGTGCCAGCAGTCATGCATCCCCAGGGCATGGCTACACCTTC	CASSHASPGHGYTF
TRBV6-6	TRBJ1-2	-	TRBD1	TGTGCCAGCAGTCCGAGGACAGGGGCAGCCTATGGCTACACCTTC	CASSPRTGAAYGYTF
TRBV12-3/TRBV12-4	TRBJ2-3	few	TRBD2	TGTGCCAGCAAGCGGGAGGGTGATACGCAGTATTTT	CASKREGDTQYF
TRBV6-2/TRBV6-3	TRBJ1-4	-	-	TGTGCCAGCAGTTACCGGGACCACAATGAAAAACTGTTTTTT	CASSYRDHNEKLFF
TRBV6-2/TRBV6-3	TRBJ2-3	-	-	TGTGCCAGCAGTTACCTACCGGCTAGCCGGGCGGATACGCAGTATTTT	CASSYLPASRADTQYF
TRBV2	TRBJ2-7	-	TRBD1	TGTGCCAGCAGGCCCCAGGGGGCTTACGAGCAGTACTTC	CASRPQGAYEQYF
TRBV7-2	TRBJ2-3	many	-	TGTGCCAGCACCCCTGGTCGCACAGATACGCAGTATTTT	CASTPGRTDTQYF
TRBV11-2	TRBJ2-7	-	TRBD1	TGTGCCAGCAGCTCCGACAGGGGGCTTTCCTACGAGCAGTACTTC	CASSSDRGLSYEQYF
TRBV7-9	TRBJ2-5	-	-	TGTGCCAGCAACTCGGGAGTGCTGATCAGGACCCCGAAAACAGAGACCCAGTACTTC	CASNSGVLIRTPKTETQYF
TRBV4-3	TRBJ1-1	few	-	TGCGCCAGCAGCCAGTATCAGGGGAACACTGAAGCTTTCTTT	CASSQYQGNTEAFF
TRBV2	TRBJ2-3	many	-	TGTGCCAGCATTCAGCCAGGGGGGCCTCGGGATACGCAGTATTTT	CASIQPGGPRDTQYF
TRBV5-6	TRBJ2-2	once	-	TGTGCCAGCACCAATTCAGGGGTAGGCACCGGGGAGCTGTTTTTT	CASTNSGVGTGELFF
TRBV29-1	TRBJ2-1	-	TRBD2	TGCAGCGTGGCGGGACTAGCGGGGCGAAGCTCCTACAATGAGCAGTTCTTC	CSVAGLAGRSSYNEQFF
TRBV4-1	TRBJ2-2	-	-	TGCGCCAGCAGCCAACCAGGGGGGCCCGGGGAGCTGTTTTTT	CASSQPGGPGELFF
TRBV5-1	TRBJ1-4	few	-	TGCGCCAGCAGCTCGGGGGCGCCGGGTGAAAAACTGTTTTTT	CASSSGAPGEKLFF
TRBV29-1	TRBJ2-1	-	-	TGCAGCGTTGAAGATGAGGTGGAGTGGCGAGAGTTCTTC	CSVEDEVEWREFF
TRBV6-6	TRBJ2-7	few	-	TGTGCCAGCAGTTACCCTTGGACAGCGCTTACCTACGAGCAGTACTTC	CASSYPWTALTYEQYF
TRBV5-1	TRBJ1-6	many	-	TGCGCCAGCAGCCCCCTTGAGGGCCGGGGTTCACCCCTCCACTTT	CASSPLEGRGSPLHF
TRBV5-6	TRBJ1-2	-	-	TGTGCCAGCAGCTTGGGCCCGCAGAGCTACACCTTC	CASSLGPQSYTF
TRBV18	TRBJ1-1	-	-	TGTGCCAGCTCAATCGTAGGGATTAGTGCTGAAGCTTTCTTT	CASSIVGISAEAFF
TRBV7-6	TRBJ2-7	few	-	TGTGCCAGCAGCAGAGGCAGGGGTGGAGGGGAGCAGTACTTC	CASSRGRGGGEQYF
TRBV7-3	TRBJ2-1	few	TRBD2	TGTGCCAGCAGCCTAGTGGGACTAGCTCAGTACAATGAGCAGTTCTTC	CASSLVGLAQYNEQFF
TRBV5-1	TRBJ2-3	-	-	TGCGCCAGCAGCCCCAACCGGGGAGGGGGCGGCACAGATACGCAGTATTTT	CASSPNRGGGGTDTQYF
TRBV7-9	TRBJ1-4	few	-	TGTGCCAGCAGCTTTTACACTCAGGGGAAACTGTTTTTT	CASSFYTQGKLFF
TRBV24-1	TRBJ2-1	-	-	TGTGCCACCAGTGGGAAGGGGAGCTCCTACAATGAGCAGTTCTTC	CATSGKGSSYNEQFF
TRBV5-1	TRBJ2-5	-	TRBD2	TGCGCCAGCAGCTTGGAGGGGAGGGAGGTCCCCCAGTACTTC	CASSLEGREVPQYF
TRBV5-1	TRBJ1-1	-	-	TGCGCCAGCAGCTCACCTAGCAGGGACACTGAAGCTTTCTTT	CASSSPSRDTEAFF